These T cell receptor beta chains were read from a single sample in a study of cytomegalovirus exposure and HLA in healthy donors. Assay used: immunoSEQ multiplex PCR; TCRdb lists only in-frame clones, some missing. The sample consists of some 150,000 clones, roughly 10% of them appearing once. Material: PBMCs. These receptors were collected from a man aged 50-60 years in good health and CMV-seronegative. The CDR3 runs from the conserved cysteine through the conserved F or W. Fields, in order: clone size, CDR3 length, V gene, D gene, J gene, CDR3 DNA, CDR3 protein. The D gene is left open where the match is weak. Size values are once, few and many counts, or a class for expanded clones, and some rows have none.

.	10	TRBV7-9	.	TRBJ1-4	TGTGCCAGCTCCGATGAAAAACTGTTTTTT	CASSDEKLFF
few	12	TRBV14	.	TRBJ2-7	TGTGCCAGCAGCCAACACGACTACGAGCAGTACTTC	CASSQHDYEQYF
.	16	TRBV19	TRBD2	TRBJ2-7	TGTGCCAGTAGCGGTACTAGCGGGGGAGTTGTTTACGAGCAGTACTTC	CASSGTSGGVVYEQYF
.	14	TRBV10-3	TRBD1	TRBJ1-1	TGTGCCATCACGAGTGGACAGGGGGACACTGAAGCTTTCTTT	CAITSGQGDTEAFF
.	16	TRBV5-1	.	TRBJ2-3	TGCGCCAGCAGCTTGGAAGCCGGGTTCAGCACAGATACGCAGTATTTT	CASSLEAGFSTDTQYF
few	14	TRBV25-1	TRBD2	TRBJ2-1	TGTGCCAGCAGTGAGAAGATAGCGGGAGGTGAGCAGTTCTTC	CASSEKIAGGEQFF
.	15	TRBV28	.	TRBJ1-2	TGTGCCAGCAGTTCCCGGGGAACTCCTAACTATGGCTACACCTTC	CASSSRGTPNYGYTF
few	15	TRBV5-6	TRBD2	TRBJ2-5	TGTGCCAGCAGTTCTAGCGGGAGGGCACAAGAGACCCAGTACTTC	CASSSSGRAQETQYF
.	15	TRBV7-2	.	TRBJ1-1	TGTGCCAGCAGCTTAGGGGCAGGGGCGAACACTGAAGCTTTCTTT	CASSLGAGANTEAFF
.	17	TRBV7-3	TRBD1	TRBJ1-4	TGTGCCAGCAGCCGCCCGGGACAGGGGGCGGACGGTGAAAAACTGTTTTTT	CASSRPGQGADGEKLFF
few	13	TRBV30	.	TRBJ1-5	TGTGCCTGGAGTGTCCGGGTGGATCAGCCCCAGCATTTT	CAWSVRVDQPQHF
few	14	TRBV19	.	TRBJ1-5	TGTGCCAGTAGTAGGCCTTCTTATAATCAGCCCCAGCATTTT	CASSRPSYNQPQHF
.	17	TRBV28	TRBD2	TRBJ2-1	TGTGCCAGCAGTTTTCGAACTAGCGGGAGGTGGGACAATGAGCAGTTCTTC	CASSFRTSGRWDNEQFF
few	12	TRBV5-1	.	TRBJ2-7	TGCGCCAGCAGAAACGGACAATACGAGCAGTACTTC	CASRNGQYEQYF
.	18	TRBV28	TRBD1	TRBJ1-4	TGTGCCAGCAGTTTATGGGGGGACAGGGGGCACACTAATGAAAAACTGTTTTTT	CASSLWGDRGHTNEKLFF
.	16	TRBV7-3	TRBD1	TRBJ2-2	TGTGCCAGCAGCTGGACAGGGGGCGCGGACACCGGGGAGCTGTTTTTT	CASSWTGGADTGELFF
few	12	TRBV30	.	TRBJ1-1	TGTGCCTGGAGTTCAGGGGTGGGTGAAGCTTTCTTT	CAWSSGVGEAFF
.	15	TRBV6-6	TRBD1	TRBJ1-1	TGTGCCAGCAGTTACCCCCAGGGGGCGGGAACTGAAGCTTTCTTT	CASSYPQGAGTEAFF
.	15	TRBV2	.	TRBJ2-5	TGTGCCAGCAGCCCGACGGGGGTCCCTCAAGAGACCCAGTACTTC	CASSPTGVPQETQYF
few	15	TRBV29-1	TRBD2	TRBJ2-1	TGCAGCGTTGGTCGAGCGGGGGTTACCTACAATGAGCAGTTCTTC	CSVGRAGVTYNEQFF
.	15	TRBV6-4	TRBD1	TRBJ2-1	TGTGCCAGCAGTTTGGGACAGGGATCCTACAATGAGCAGTTCTTC	CASSLGQGSYNEQFF
few	12	TRBV6-1	.	TRBJ1-2	TGTGCCAGCAGTGAGCCACTTTATGGCTACACCTTC	CASSEPLYGYTF
.	15	TRBV2	.	TRBJ1-5	TGTGCCAGCAGTGAGGGGGGGGGCGCGGGACAGCCCCAGCATTTT	CASSEGGGAGQPQHF